This TCR beta chain was recorded in a study of OX40 agonist ivuxolimab in advanced cancers. Points from the study as a whole: Among the lowest peripheral clonal expansion occurred in 0.1-3.0 mg/kg partial responders.

Concerning this clone itself: As yet, its antigen is unknown.

This CDR3 comprises 17 residues. CDR1 is SGHNT and CDR2 is YYREEE in the germline V gene (reference sequence). V shed 5 bases and J 4 bases; nucleotides not matched to a gene: 15. Libraries were prepared by immunoSEQ multiplex PCR; TCRdb keeps only in-frame clonotypes and omits some of them. The sample shows 35,000 to 45,000 clones, 82% of them seen only once. Sequenced material: CD4+ or CD8+ T cells sorted from blood, taken in a trial of the OX40 agonist ivuxolimab. The TCR sequence derives from an adult with an advanced solid tumor such as melanoma, head and neck, liver or kidney cancer. The chain links TRBV5-4 to TRBJ1-5; TRBD1 agrees at 7 bases. The CDR3 DNA sequence: TGTGCCAGCAGTTTTGGACCGGGACAGCAAAATAATCAGCCCCAGCATTTT. It codes for CASSFGPGQQNNQPQHF.